This T cell receptor beta chain was recovered during a study of radiation and T cells in renal cell carcinoma. Study-level background: Nephrectomy followed 15 Gy stereotactic body radiation by 4 weeks.

Germline CDR1 reads LNHDA; CDR2 reads SQIVND (reference sequence). This CDR3 contains 14 residues. Germline trimming cut 1 base from V and 4 bases from J; bases unmatched to any gene: 3. Sequencing was performed with immunoSEQ multiplex PCR; in TCRdb, only in-frame clones are kept and a portion is missing. Of about 120,000 clones listed, about four fifths are singletons. Study-level findings and limits: From baseline, blood top tumor clonotypes peaked at 2 weeks post-radiation.

As to time point: blood 2 weeks post-SBRT. Treatment: 15 Gy SBRT to primary tumor, nephrectomy 4 weeks later. Radiation-treated patients gave blood at baseline, week 2 and week 4. Clear cell pathology was present in this patient's renal cell carcinoma. Note on this clone: As yet, its antigen is unknown.

This clonotype was obtained from a man between 50 and 59 years old with renal cell carcinoma. Sequences were derived from blood, sampled from a patient whose treatment included radiotherapy and nephrectomy. This sequence joins TRBV19 and TRBJ2-5, with 7 nucleotides matching TRBD1. This CDR3 reads CASSIVAGGETQYF. The CDR3 DNA sequence: TGTGCCAGTAGTATAGTGGCAGGGGGAGAGACCCAGTACTTC.